This T cell receptor (beta chain) comes out of a study of blood T cell repertoires in COVID-19 (dated by TCRdb to about 2020). A note on the overall study: Collaborator samples came from the United States, Italy and Spain and covered acute and convalescent phases of COVID-19. The prospective study material was composed of cDNA or gDNA derived from T cells, B-cell-depleted T cells, or PBMCs. Subjects who had been exposed to COVID-19, were actively infected with it, or had recovered from it provided the deeply sampled blood TCRbeta repertoires that made up the dataset. A freely available public database, intended as a resource for researchers studying the immune response to SARS-CoV-2, is where the repertoires were released. Samples came from the ongoing ImmuneRACE study (first 160 participants) plus 1,254 subjects from 6 global collaborators. Nearly every sample came with metadata listing a de-identified subject ID, COVID-19 status, age in years and sex. Where available, HLA class I and class II types were obtained from metadata supplied by the sample provider rather than from assay-based typing.

From its cysteine to its phenylalanine, the CDR3 spans 14 amino acids. The only DNA kept is the CDR3, 42 bases in frame from the first base. The germline V gene provides CDR1 KGHSH and CDR2 LQKENI. The V end gives up 0 bases and the J end 8 bases, leaving 4 bases in the junction not matched to a gene. The collaborating institutions used their own protocols to collect whole blood in K2EDTA tubes. For TCRbeta analysis, collaborators shipped samples in one of three forms: frozen whole blood, isolated PBMCs, or DNA extracted from either of those sample types. About this clone: This receptor's antigen is unknown. No clone much larger than this one lies a single base away; base qualities are absent. Other DNA sequences in the same sample also yield this CDR3.

The immunoSEQ Assay, a bias-controlled multiplex PCR, was used to amplify TCRbeta CDR3 regions from genomic DNA. For the original study's pipeline: Within the assay, amplification of reference gene primers was used to estimate how many nucleated cells each sample contained. To quantify the absolute abundance of each unique TCRbeta CDR3 rearrangement, sequence reads were collapsed and filtered. For each sample, productive Simpson clonality was calculated as the square root of Simpson's diversity index over productive rearrangements. The table was pulled from immuneACCESS by TCRdb, which kept in-frame rearrangements only. Such tables lose some clones; where checked, under half of the loss comes from unresolved V genes, and the rest has no known cause. V and J calls and clone size are as listed in that table; D and trimming were resolved from the DNA. Recorded for this sample are hundreds of thousands of clones; just over 85% of them occurred a single time. The ten largest clones represent over 1.1% of the sample.

The study at large found these results: Clinical and demographic metadata were provided uncurated, with the amount varying by source and participant.

The TCR was taken from a woman in her thirties with active or convalescent COVID-19. What was sequenced was peripheral blood. This chain is built from TRBV18 and TRBJ1-2, and 9 junction bases match TRBD1. The nucleotide sequence reads TGTGCCAGCTCACCACCGGGACAGGGAGGAGGCTACACCTTC. It codes for CASSPPGQGGGYTF.